This T cell receptor (beta chain) was captured in a study of shared clonotypes between healthy human individuals. The CDR3 extends over 14 amino acids. V was cut by 6 bases and J by 2 bases, with 14 bases left in between. The germline CDR1 and CDR2 sequences are SGHTA and FQGNSA. Sequencing on ten immunoSEQ deep assay plates was performed for unsorted PBMC DNA. Repertoires were generated with immunoSEQ multiplex PCR, while TCRdb's copy carries only in-frame clones and drops some. Seen here are 400,000 to 600,000 clones, over 60% observed once, and the top ten hold 9.5% to 15%. The donors, healthy adults who were HIV-negative, had experienced no recent acute infections or vaccinations. Only Caucasian adults living in Nashville, Tennessee served as donors.

This clonotype was sampled from a woman in her forties in good health. Some clones in this sample may be carry-over from other donors' samples. This chain links TRBV7-2 with TRBJ2-7, with D maybe TRBD2 (5 bases). The sample was PBMCs. DNA for the CDR3: TGTGCCAGCAGGACTGTTCACGGGACCTACGAGCAGTACTTC. It encodes CASRTVHGTYEQYF.